This entry lists 31 T cell receptor beta chains sequenced from one sample in a study of T cell responses to AZD1222 COVID-19 vaccine. Sequencing used immunoSEQ multiplex PCR; TCRdb keeps in-frame clones, though not all of them. The sample holds about 120,000 clones, roughly 88% seen once. Specimen: peripheral blood, collected on day 0 of AZD1222 vaccination. The receptors shown here come from an adult in good health.

V and J are TRBV6-4 and TRBJ2-4; 8 bases line up with TRBD1. J gave up 15 bases and V 3 bases, and 7 bases lay outside the gene matches. CDR1 is MRHNA and CDR2 is SNTAGT in the germline V gene. There are 12 residues in the CDR3. CDR3 loop: CASSDQEDRVYF. The CDR3 bases are TGTGCCAGCAGTGATCAAGAGGACAGGGTGTACTTC.

This sequence joins TRBV7-2 and TRBJ1-5; D might be TRBD1 (6 bases). The CDR3 runs 15 residues. CDR1 and CDR2 (germline): SGHTA, FQGNSA. V lost 1 base and J 5 bases, leaving 12 bases between the germline ends. Here the CDR3 reads CASSLVSGEDQPQHF. CDR3 sequence (DNA): TGTGCCAGCAGCTTAGTCTCAGGGGAGGATCAGCCCCAGCATTTT. Full variable domain (rest looked up from reference TRBV7-2 and TRBJ1-5): GAGVSQSPSNKVTEKGKDVELRCDPISGHTALYWYRQSLGQGLEFLIYFQGNSAPDKSGLPSDRFSAERTGGSVSTLTIQRTQQEDSAVYLCASSLVSGEDQPQHFGDGTRLSIL.

The gene calls are TRBV6-5 and TRBJ2-5, with TRBD2 identical over 7 bases. The CDR3 totals 15 residues. V lost 6 bases and J lost 4; bases outside the gene matches: 11. The V gene's germline CDR1 is MNHEY and CDR2 SVGAGI. The CDR3 DNA reads as TGTGCCAGCAGGAAGGACTTGACGGGAGGAGAGACCCAGTACTTC. Translated, it gives CASRKDLTGGETQYF.

The CDR3: CARSSRRQGTYGYTF. CDR3 nucleotides: TGTGCCAGAAGCTCCCGGAGACAGGGGACCTATGGCTACACCTTC. The chain combines TRBV7-5 with TRBJ1-2; TRBD1 was called by the table and not checked on the DNA. TRBV7-5 is an annotated pseudogene. The CDR3 runs 15 residues.

The chain carries TRBV6-1 and TRBJ1-5, with no clear D. V was pared by 3 bases and J by 0 bases, with 9 bases between. Looked up from germline, CDR1 is MNHNS and CDR2 is SASEGT. This CDR3 region has 15 residues. The CDR3 nucleotides are TGTGCCAGCAGTGAGTGGCAGCATAGCAATCAGCCCCAGCATTTT. Its translation: CASSEWQHSNQPQHF.

This chain links TRBV7-6 with TRBJ2-7; tentative D call: TRBD1 (6 bases). V lost 5 bases, J lost 3 bases, and 14 bases lay in between. Per the germline V gene, CDR1 is SGHVS and CDR2 is FNYEAQ. The CDR3 runs to 14 residues. CDR3: CASSPTGNFYEQYF. In DNA, the CDR3 is TGTGCCAGCAGCCCGACAGGAAACTTCTACGAGCAGTACTTC.

This rearrangement joins TRBV27 to TRBJ2-7; 7 bases map to TRBD1. Germline V CDR1 and CDR2: MNHEY, SMNVEV (reference sequence). The CDR3 is 15 amino acids. The junction had 11 bases not matched to a gene; V was cut back by 5 bases and J by 4 bases. CDR3 bases: TGTGCCAGCAGTATCCGGACAGGCGGTAGGTACGAGCAGTACTTC. Translating it yields CASSIRTGGRYEQYF.

The chain recombines TRBV5-1 with TRBJ2-2; D not certain. Germline CDR1 is SGHRS and CDR2 is YFSETQ. V shed 3 bases and J shed 4 bases, with 16 bases lying between them. The CDR3 spans 16 residues. The CDR3 loop reads CASSSRTGVGTGELFF. The CDR3 DNA sequence: TGCGCCAGCAGCTCGAGGACCGGTGTAGGCACCGGGGAGCTGTTTTTT.

The V call is TRBV3-1 (or the pseudogene TRBV3-2), the J call TRBJ1-5; D may be TRBD1 (5 bases). Trimming took 5 bases from V and 6 from J, leaving 11 bases between them. This CDR3 contains 13 residues. In germline, CDR1 is LGHDT, CDR2 YNNKEL (reference sequence). Here the CDR3 reads CASSEIRGQPQHF. Written as DNA, the CDR3 is TGTGCCAGCAGCGAGATTAGGGGTCAGCCCCAGCATTTT.

The chain employs TRBV5-4 and TRBJ2-5, with 9 bases matching TRBD2. Germline V gene data show CDR1 as SGHNT and CDR2 as YYREEE (reference sequence). Germline trimming cut 0 bases from V and 2 bases from J; bases unmatched to any gene: 2. This CDR3 spans 15 amino acids. The CDR3 DNA sequence: TGTGCCAGCAGCTTGGGCGGGGGGGGACAAGAGACCCAGTACTTC. Its translation is CASSLGGGGQETQYF. The whole variable domain, remainder taken from reference TRBV5-4 and TRBJ2-5, is ETGVTQSPTHLIKTRGQQVTLRCSSQSGHNTVSWYQQALGQGPQFIFQYYREEENGRGNFPPRFSGLQFPNYSSELNVNALELDDSALYLCASSLGGGGQETQYFGPGTRLLVL.

This clone was recorded only once. The gene calls are TRBV7-6 and TRBJ2-2; a possible D gene is TRBD2 (5 bases). Looked up from germline, CDR1 is SGHVS and CDR2 is FNYEAQ. V was clipped by 2 bases and J by 7 bases, with 17 bases between them. The CDR3 runs to 16 residues. In nucleotides, the CDR3 is TGTGCCAGCAGCTTAAATAATGGACTGGTGGGCGGGGAGCTGTTTTTT. Translating gives CASSLNNGLVGGELFF.

The chain joins TRBV18 to TRBJ2-5, with D perhaps matching TRBD2 (7 bases). The CDR3 spans 17 residues. V was cut by 6 bases and J by 2 bases, with 22 bases left in between. Germline assignment: CDR1 KGHSH and CDR2 LQKENI. The CDR3 nucleotides read TGTGCCAGCTCCAGAAATTCGGCGGGGGCCGAACAAGAGACCCAGTACTTC. It specifies CASSRNSAGAEQETQYF.

This clone was seen only a few times. This rearrangement joins TRBV19 to TRBJ2-7; 9 bases map to TRBD1. The length of the CDR3 is 14 residues. The junction had 7 bases not matched to a gene; V was cut back by 5 bases and J by 5 bases. Germline CDR1 LNHDA, CDR2 SQIVND (reference sequence). The CDR3 is CASSSGTGRHEQYF. The CDR3 region has the DNA TGTGCCAGTAGTTCTGGGACAGGGAGGCACGAGCAGTACTTC.

CDR3 residues: CASSTVYEQYF. For the CDR3, the DNA is TGTGCCAGCTCGACAGTCTACGAGCAGTACTTC. V usage is TRBV28 and J usage is TRBJ2-7; D possibly corresponds to TRBD1 (5 bases). The V end was cut by 8 bases, the J end by 3 bases, with 8 bases between. CDR1 is MDHEN, CDR2 SYDVKM, per germline. This CDR3 has 11 amino acids.

This chain links TRBV7-6 with TRBJ1-5; possible D gene TRBD1, 5 bases. Trimming stripped 1 base from V and 4 bases from J, with 11 bases between. The germline V gene has CDR1 SGHVS and CDR2 FNYEAQ. The CDR3 is 15 residues long. The CDR3 spells CASSLEGRENQPQHF. The CDR3 DNA sequence: TGTGCCAGCAGCTTAGAGGGCAGGGAGAATCAGCCCCAGCATTTT.

The chain couples TRBV11-2 to TRBJ2-7, with 8 bases aligning to TRBD1. This CDR3 has 14 amino acids. Germline V lookup: CDR1 SGHAT, CDR2 FQNNGV. Trimming at V came to 6 bases and at J to 3 bases, leaving 7 bases not matched to a gene. The CDR3 sequence: CASSSGTGIYEQYF. The DNA of the CDR3 is TGTGCCAGCAGTTCCGGGACAGGCATCTACGAGCAGTACTTC.

The genes are TRBV4-3 and TRBJ2-6; tentative D call: TRBD1 (6 bases). Between the trimmed V and J ends, which lost 0 bases and 9 bases, there was a span of 12 bases. The CDR3 loop spans 15 amino acids. The germline CDR1 and CDR2 sequences are LGHNA and YSLEER. The CDR3 loop reads CASSQDLSTGNVLTF. The CDR3 DNA sequence: TGCGCCAGCAGCCAAGATCTCTCGACAGGCAACGTCCTGACTTTC.

The chain has TRBV27 and TRBJ1-6, with 7 bases lining up with TRBD1. V lost 3 bases and J lost 7; bases outside the gene matches: 3. CDR1 is MNHEY and CDR2 is SMNVEV in the germline V gene (reference sequence). This CDR3 has 14 amino acids. CDR3 coding DNA: TGTGCCAGCAGTTTTGAACAGGGGAATTCACCCCTCCACTTT. Its protein product is CASSFEQGNSPLHF.

The gene calls are TRBV13 and TRBJ2-2, with D possibly being TRBD1 (6 bases). This CDR3 spans 14 amino acids. The germline V gene has CDR1 PRHDT and CDR2 FYEKMQ (reference sequence). Deletions cut 5 bases from V and 4 bases from J, with 11 bases between. CDR3 region: CASSVGQITGELFF. CDR3 in DNA: TGTGCCAGCAGCGTTGGACAGATCACCGGGGAGCTGTTTTTT.

A single count supports this clone. This chain links TRBV27 with TRBJ2-3; 7 bases fit TRBD2. CDR1 is MNHEY, CDR2 SMNVEV, per germline (reference sequence). The ends lost 4 bases at V and 2 bases at J; junction bases unmatched: 15. The CDR3 length is 18 residues. The CDR3 is CASSSLIAYGGTTDTQYF. The DNA for the CDR3 is TGTGCCAGCAGTTCTTTAATTGCTTACGGGGGGACCACAGATACGCAGTATTTT.

The chain carries TRBV28 and TRBJ1-1; 9 bases line up with TRBD1. In germline, CDR1 is MDHEN, CDR2 SYDVKM. V shed 6 bases, J shed 0 bases, and the junction held 2 bases outside the gene matches. This CDR3 is 14 amino acids long. CDR3 DNA: TGTGCCAGCAGGAGGACAGGGGTGAACACTGAAGCTTTCTTT. Protein product: CASRRTGVNTEAFF.

This chain uses TRBV19 with TRBJ1-2; no reliable D call. CDR3 size: 12 residues. Germline V CDR1 and CDR2: LNHDA, SQIVND (reference sequence). V was pared by 3 bases and J by 5 bases, with 7 bases between. The CDR3 DNA reads as TGTGCCAGTAGTATGGTGGAATATGGCTACACCTTC. Its protein is CASSMVEYGYTF.

CDR3 loop: CASRQFGGGPSRDTQYF. The CDR3 bases are TGTGCCAGCAGGCAATTCGGGGGGGGGCCAAGTAGGGATACGCAGTATTTT. V usage is TRBV28 and J usage is TRBJ2-3; 8 nucleotides line up with TRBD2. The CDR3 is made up of 17 amino acids. In germline, CDR1 is MDHEN, CDR2 SYDVKM. V gave up 6 bases and J gave up 6 bases; unmatched junction bases: 17.

A word on this clone: This sample also contains other DNA sequences that code for the same CDR3. This sequence joins TRBV2 and TRBJ1-1; D unclear. From germline, CDR1 is SNHLY and CDR2 FYNNEI. The germline V and J ends were trimmed by 2 bases and 6 bases, with 7 bases remaining between them. The CDR3 spans 12 residues. The CDR3 loop is CASSERVPEAFF. CDR3 DNA: TGTGCCAGCAGTGAAAGGGTCCCTGAAGCTTTCTTT.

The chain has TRBV9 and TRBJ2-7; 9 bases fit TRBD1. From germline, CDR1 is SGDLS and CDR2 YYNGEE. V shed 3 bases, J shed 3 bases, and the junction held 10 bases outside the gene matches. The CDR3 runs 16 residues. CDR3 in amino acids: CASSATTGGIGYEQYF. Written as DNA, the CDR3 is TGTGCCAGCAGCGCGACGACAGGGGGGATAGGCTACGAGCAGTACTTC. Looking up the rest from reference TRBV9 and TRBJ2-7 gives the full variable domain: DSGVTQTPKHLITATGQRVTLRCSPRSGDLSVYWYQQSLDQGLQFLIQYYNGEERAKGNILERFSAQQFPDLHSELNLSSLELGDSALYFCASSATTGGIGYEQYFGPGTRLTVT.

The V call is TRBV2, the J call TRBJ1-1; 8 bases match TRBD1. The CDR3 sequence is 14 residues long. Germline CDR1 SNHLY, CDR2 FYNNEI. Losses at the gene ends were 6 bases for V and 3 bases for J; bases not matched to a gene: 6. CDR3 DNA sequence: TGTGCCAGCAGCGCTGACAGGGGTTACACTGAAGCTTTCTTT. Translation gives CASSADRGYTEAFF.

This rearrangement joins TRBV5-6 to TRBJ2-2, with D uncertain. In germline, CDR1 is SGHDT, CDR2 YYEEEE. Trimming stripped 5 bases from V and 4 bases from J, with 15 bases between. CDR3 length equals 15 residues. CDR3 in amino acids: CASSPGGRSTGELFF. Here the CDR3 DNA reads TGTGCCAGCAGTCCGGGTGGACGGAGCACCGGGGAGCTGTTTTTT.

The chain employs TRBV28 and TRBJ1-2; the D gene is possibly TRBD1 (5 bases). CDR3 size: 14 residues. With 7 bases removed from V and 4 bases from J, the gap between germline ends came to 16 bases. CDR1 MDHEN and CDR2 SYDVKM come from the germline V gene. CDR3 sequence (DNA): TGTGCCAGCACCCCGGGAGAACAGGTCTATGGCTACACCTTC. This gives the protein CASTPGEQVYGYTF.

This clone has only a few counts. This chain connects TRBV19 to TRBJ2-1, with 7 bases that match TRBD2. Germline V gene sequence: CDR1 LNHDA, CDR2 SQIVND (reference sequence). The CDR3 has 14 amino acids. Trimming cost V 4 bases and J 0 bases; bases outside gene matches: 0. The CDR3 spells CASSSGSSYNEQFF. DNA for the CDR3: TGTGCCAGTAGTAGCGGGAGCTCCTACAATGAGCAGTTCTTC.

The chain has TRBV12-3 or TRBV12-4 and TRBJ2-5, with a weak D call TRBD2 (5 bases). The CDR3 is 13 amino acids. V was shortened by 6 bases and J by 3 bases, with 11 bases between the two germline ends. The chain's CDR3 is CASSPGLKETQYF. CDR3 bases: TGTGCCAGCAGCCCTGGACTGAAAGAGACCCAGTACTTC.

This chain uses TRBV7-9 with TRBJ1-5, with 10 nucleotides matching TRBD1. V lost 3 bases to trimming and J lost 4 bases; unmatched junction nucleotides: 3. Germline CDR1 reads SEHNR; CDR2 reads FQNEAQ (reference sequence). The CDR3 totals 15 residues. In DNA, the CDR3 is TGTGCCAGCAGCTTTATGGGACAGGGGAATCAGCCCCAGCATTTT. This encodes CASSFMGQGNQPQHF.